What follows is one T cell receptor beta chain and its context. This sample stems from a study of glioma-infiltrating T cells after dendritic cell vaccination. The length of the CDR3 is 14 residues. V was clipped by 7 bases and J by 5 bases; unmatched bases: 4. The germline gives CDR1 SNHLY, CDR2 FYNNEI. The primer mix had 60 V beta and 13 J beta primers. The protocol was immunoSEQ multiplex PCR, while the TCRdb copy is restricted to in-frame clones and leaves out a portion. The repertoire includes 90,000 to 110,000 clones, 90% of them detected once, and over 2.5% sits in the top ten. Time point indicated: after dendritic cell vaccination, including at tumor progression/relapse. Only patients with spare fresh-frozen tumor and over two years of follow-up were included. No glioblastoma patient carried an isocitrate dehydrogenase mutation.

The chain joins TRBV2 to TRBJ2-3; 12 positions agree with TRBD2. Sequenced material: blood, taken after dendritic cell vaccination. The clonotype was recovered from a human donor with glioblastoma. CDR3 amino acids: CASTMTSGRDTQYF. The CDR3 DNA follows: TGTGCCAGCACCATGACTAGCGGGAGAGATACGCAGTATTTT.